This entry concerns a single T cell receptor (beta chain). Its antigen is currently unknown. This entry is derived from a study of early stage breast cancer tumors. Background on the study: Of around 15 invasive breast tumors, about a dozen were hormone receptor-positive, HER2-negative.

Produced via immunoSEQ multiplex PCR; TCRdb's table is partial and in-frame only. The table shows 20,000 to 25,000 clones, with 76% occurring only once. V trimming: 4 bases; J trimming: 11 bases; junction bases outside the gene matches: 7. This CDR3 is 14 amino acids long. From germline, CDR1 is ENHRY and CDR2 SYGVKD. Study outcomes and limitations: Enriched TCRB sequences shared across patients were mostly commonly generated sequences. Compared with adjacent normal breast tissue, tumors showed 2 to 2.5-fold greater T cell density and higher clonality.

The sequencing input was blood. This clonotype was sampled from a person aged 55 to 75 with breast cancer. J is TRBJ2-1 and V is TRBV10-3; 11 bases line up with TRBD2. CDR3 loop: CAISGTSGSVKQFF. The CDR3 nucleotides read TGTGCCATCAGTGGGACTAGCGGGTCCGTCAAGCAGTTCTTC.